This T cell receptor (beta chain) was captured in a study of Graves' ophthalmopathy and Graves' hyperthyroidism. Notes on the study in general: Blood shared most expanded thyroid clonotypes above 0.001 frequency. A 13-signature model separated ophthalmopathy from stable hyperthyroidism, just over 85% sensitivity, roughly 81% specificity.

This clonotype was detected many times. The antigen remains unidentified. V was trimmed by 7 bases and J by 6 bases, leaving 9 bases between them. CDR3 size: 12 residues. Germline V gene sequence: CDR1 SNHLY, CDR2 FYNNEI. Transcripts of RNA were the source for amplifying TCR beta CDR3 regions. The first round was an RT-PCR with HTBI primers, and the second round was a multiplex PCR. One entry per CDR3 protein, called by TCRdb with MiXCR from the multiplex PCR reads. The sample has 360,000 or so distinct CDR3 sequences, 18% seen once; the top ten hold 1.6%. Ophthalmopathy in the donors was of moderate-to-severe activity, with CAS ≥3, NOSPECS ≥4 and duration under 3 months. An approximately 10 ml volume of fresh peripheral blood provided the PBMCs.

Sequenced: peripheral blood. V and J are TRBV2 and TRBJ2-2; D is uncertain. The clonotype originates from a woman younger than 30 with Graves' ophthalmopathy. CDR3 sequence: CASMGPPGELFF. The CDR3 DNA reads TGTGCCAGCATGGGTCCCCCCGGGGAGCTGTTTTTT.